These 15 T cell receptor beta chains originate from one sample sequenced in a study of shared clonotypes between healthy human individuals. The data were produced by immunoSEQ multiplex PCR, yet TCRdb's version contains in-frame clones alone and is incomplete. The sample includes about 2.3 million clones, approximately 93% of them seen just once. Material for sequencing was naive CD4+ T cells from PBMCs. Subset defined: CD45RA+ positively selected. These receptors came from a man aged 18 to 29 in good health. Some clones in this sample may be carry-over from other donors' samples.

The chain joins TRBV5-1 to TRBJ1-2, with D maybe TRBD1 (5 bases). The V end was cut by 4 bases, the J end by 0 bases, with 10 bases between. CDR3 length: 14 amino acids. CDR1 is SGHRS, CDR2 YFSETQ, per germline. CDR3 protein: CASSPSRANYGYTF. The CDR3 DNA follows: TGCGCCAGCAGCCCCTCCAGGGCTAACTATGGCTACACCTTC.

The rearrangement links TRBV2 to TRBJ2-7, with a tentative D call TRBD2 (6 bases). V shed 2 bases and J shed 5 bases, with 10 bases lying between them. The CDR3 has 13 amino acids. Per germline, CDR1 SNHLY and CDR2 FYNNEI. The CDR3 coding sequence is TGTGCCAGCAGTGAAAGGCGGGACCACGAGCAGTACTTC. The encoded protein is CASSERRDHEQYF.

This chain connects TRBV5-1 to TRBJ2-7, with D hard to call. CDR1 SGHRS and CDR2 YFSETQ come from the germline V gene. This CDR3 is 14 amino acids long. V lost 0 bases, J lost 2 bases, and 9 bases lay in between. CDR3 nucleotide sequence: TGCGCCAGCAGCTTGGAACCCCCTCCCTACGAGCAGTACTTC. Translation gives CASSLEPPPYEQYF.

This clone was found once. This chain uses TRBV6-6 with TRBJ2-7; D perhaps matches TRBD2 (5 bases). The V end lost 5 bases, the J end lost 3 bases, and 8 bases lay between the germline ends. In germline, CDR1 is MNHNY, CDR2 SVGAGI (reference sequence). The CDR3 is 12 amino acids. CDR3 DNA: TGTGCCAGCAGTACGGCGGGCTACGAGCAGTACTTC. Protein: CASSTAGYEQYF.

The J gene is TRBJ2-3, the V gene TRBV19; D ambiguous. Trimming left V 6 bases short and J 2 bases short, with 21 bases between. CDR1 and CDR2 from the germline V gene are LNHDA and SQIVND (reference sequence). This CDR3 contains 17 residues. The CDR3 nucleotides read TGTGCCAGTAGCATTAGCCACCGGCCGAAATCCACAGATACGCAGTATTTT. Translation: CASSISHRPKSTDTQYF.

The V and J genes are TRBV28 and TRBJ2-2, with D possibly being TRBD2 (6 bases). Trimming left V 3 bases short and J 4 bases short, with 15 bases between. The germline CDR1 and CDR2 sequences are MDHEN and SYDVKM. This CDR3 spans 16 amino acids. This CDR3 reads CASSFLEGAGTGELFF. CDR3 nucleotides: TGTGCCAGCAGTTTTCTGGAGGGAGCAGGCACCGGGGAGCTGTTTTTT.

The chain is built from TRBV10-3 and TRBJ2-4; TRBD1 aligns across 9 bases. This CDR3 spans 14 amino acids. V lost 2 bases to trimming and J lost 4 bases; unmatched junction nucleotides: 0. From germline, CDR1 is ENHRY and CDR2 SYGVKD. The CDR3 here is CAISEGQGKNIQYF. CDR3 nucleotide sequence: TGTGCCATCAGTGAGGGACAGGGGAAAAACATTCAGTACTTC.

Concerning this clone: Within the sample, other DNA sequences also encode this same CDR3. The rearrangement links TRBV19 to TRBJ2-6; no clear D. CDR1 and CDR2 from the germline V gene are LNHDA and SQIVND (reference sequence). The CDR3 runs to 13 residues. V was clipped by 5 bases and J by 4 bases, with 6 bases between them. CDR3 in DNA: TGTGCCAGTAGTGGGTCCGGGGCCAACGTCCTGACTTTC. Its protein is CASSGSGANVLTF. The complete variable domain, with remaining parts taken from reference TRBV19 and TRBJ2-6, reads DGGITQSPKYLFRKEGQNVTLSCEQNLNHDAMYWYRQDPGQGLRLIYYSQIVNDFQKGDIAEGYSVSREKKESFPLTVTSAQKNPTAFYLCASSGSGANVLTFGAGSRLTVL.

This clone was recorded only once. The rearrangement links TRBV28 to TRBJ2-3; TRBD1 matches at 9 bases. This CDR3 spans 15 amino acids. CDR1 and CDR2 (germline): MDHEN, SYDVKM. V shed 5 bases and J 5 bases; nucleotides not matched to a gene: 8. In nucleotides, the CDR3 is TGTGCCAGCAGTCCCGGGACAGGGTCCCAAGATACGCAGTATTTT. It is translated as CASSPGTGSQDTQYF.

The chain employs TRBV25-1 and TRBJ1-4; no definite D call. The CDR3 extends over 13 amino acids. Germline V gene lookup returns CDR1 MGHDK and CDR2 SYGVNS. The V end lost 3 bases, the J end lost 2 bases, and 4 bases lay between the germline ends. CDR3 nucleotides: TGTGCCAGCAGTGACCTCACTAATGAAAAACTGTTTTTT. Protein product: CASSDLTNEKLFF. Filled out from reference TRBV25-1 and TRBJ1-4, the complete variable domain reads EADIYQTPRYLVIGTGKKITLECSQTMGHDKMYWYQQDPGMELHLIHYSYGVNSTEKGDLSSESTVSRIRTEHFPLTLESARPSHTSQYLCASSDLTNEKLFFGSGTQLSVL.

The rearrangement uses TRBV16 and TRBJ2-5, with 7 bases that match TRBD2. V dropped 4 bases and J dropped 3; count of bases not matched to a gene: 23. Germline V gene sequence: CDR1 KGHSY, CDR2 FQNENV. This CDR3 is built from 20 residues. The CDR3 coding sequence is TGTGCCAGCAGCCGGCGGGGGTCCCGGGCTTCACCGAATCAAAAAGAGACCCAGTACTTC. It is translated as CASSRRGSRASPNQKETQYF.

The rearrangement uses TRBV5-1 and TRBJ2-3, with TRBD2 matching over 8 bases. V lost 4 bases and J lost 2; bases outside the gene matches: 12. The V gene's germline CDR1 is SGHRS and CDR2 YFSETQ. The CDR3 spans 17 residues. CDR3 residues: CASSLPAGAGATDTQYF. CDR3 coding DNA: TGCGCCAGCAGCCTTCCCGCGGGAGCGGGGGCCACAGATACGCAGTATTTT.

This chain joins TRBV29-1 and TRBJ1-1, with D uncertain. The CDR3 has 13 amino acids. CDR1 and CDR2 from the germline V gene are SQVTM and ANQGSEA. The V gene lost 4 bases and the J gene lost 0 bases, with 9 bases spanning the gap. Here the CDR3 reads CSVAQNLNTEAFF. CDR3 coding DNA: TGCAGCGTTGCTCAGAACTTGAACACTGAAGCTTTCTTT.

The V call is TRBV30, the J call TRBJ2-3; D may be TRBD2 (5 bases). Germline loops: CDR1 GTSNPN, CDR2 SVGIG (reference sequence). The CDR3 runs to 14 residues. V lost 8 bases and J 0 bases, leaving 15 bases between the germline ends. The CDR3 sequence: CAGLRRASTDTQYF. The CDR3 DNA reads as TGTGCCGGATTGAGGCGGGCCAGCACAGATACGCAGTATTTT.

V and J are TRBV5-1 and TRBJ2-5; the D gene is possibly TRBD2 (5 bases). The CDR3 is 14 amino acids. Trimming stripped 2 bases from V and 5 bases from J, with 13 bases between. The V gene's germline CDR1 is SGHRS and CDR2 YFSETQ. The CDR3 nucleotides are TGCGCCAGCAGCTTAAGTCGTGGGAGTGAGACCCAGTACTTC. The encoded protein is CASSLSRGSETQYF.